The 21 T cell receptor beta chains below all came from one sample that was sequenced in a study of breast tumors, draining lymph nodes, adjacent tissues (TCRdb year 2016). Libraries came from multiplex PCR. Sequencer: Illumina HiSeq 2000. TCRdb passed the public sequencing reads through fastp at Q25 and MiXCR, retaining productive beta sequences. For every CDR3 protein sequence, its rows merge into one entry that carries the most common genes and DNA. For this sample the table gives under 35,000 distinct CDR3 sequences, of which approximately 63% were detected only once. The ten largest clones represent 15% to 20% of the sample. Sample: breast tumor tissue. The receptors shown here come from a female donor with breast cancer. Some clones in this sample may be carry-over from other donors' samples.

The J gene is TRBJ2-7, the V gene TRBV12-5, with 11 positions matching TRBD2. The V gene end was trimmed by 5 bases and the J gene end by 0 bases; junction bases not matched to a gene: 9. CDR1 is LGHNT, CDR2 FRNRAP, per germline. This CDR3 region has 17 residues. CDR3 in amino acids: CASGTGLAGSSSYEQYF. CDR3 nucleotide sequence: TGTGCTAGTGGTACCGGACTAGCGGGTTCTAGCTCCTACGAGCAGTACTTC.

Details on this clonotype: At one end, the junction sequence differs from germline, possibly due to a read error. The V gene is TRBV7-7, the J gene TRBJ2-5; D not resolved. CDR1 and CDR2 (germline): SSHAT, FNYEAQ (reference sequence). The CDR3 consists of 12 residues. CDR3 sequence (DNA): TGTGCTAGCAGCGCCATGCAAGAGACCCAGTACTTC. It yields the protein CASSAMQETQYF.

Comments on this clonotype: This CDR3 fails to terminate in the conserved phenylalanine or tryptophan, so it likely reflects a read error. V is TRBV12-3 or TRBV12-4 and J is TRBJ2-7; the match to TRBD2 covers 7 bases. V gave up 1 base and J gave up 0 bases; unmatched junction bases: 3. The CDR3 covers 15 residues. For the CDR3, the DNA is TGTGCCAGCAGTTTAGGACGGGGGGACTCCTACGAGCAGTACCTC. As protein: CASSLGRGDSYEQYL.

This clonotype was recorded a few times. The DNA of the CDR3 is TGTGCCAGCAGGATACAAGGGGATTCACCCCTCCACTTT. This gives the protein CASRIQGDSPLHF. J is TRBJ1-6 and V is TRBV2; D is possibly TRBD1 (5 bases). V was shortened by 6 bases and J by 8 bases, with 11 bases between the two germline ends. CDR1 and CDR2 from the germline V gene are SNHLY and FYNNEI. This CDR3 spans 13 amino acids.

V and J are TRBV24-1 and TRBJ1-3; the match to TRBD1 covers 8 bases. This CDR3 contains 15 residues. The germline V gene has CDR1 KGHDR and CDR2 SFDVKD. Unmatched junction bases numbered 3, after V lost 4 bases and J lost 2 bases. CDR3 sequence (DNA): TGTGCCACCAGTGACGGACAGGGCACTGGAAACACCATATATTTT. It encodes CATSDGQGTGNTIYF.

In its sample, this clonotype was seen many times. This sequence joins TRBV12-3 or TRBV12-4 and TRBJ2-3, with 11 positions matching TRBD2. V was pared by 2 bases and J by 5 bases, with 9 bases of the junction left unmatched. This CDR3 is 17 amino acids long. CDR3 loop: CASSLRLAGKSIDTQYF. The CDR3 DNA sequence: TGTGCCAGCAGTTTACGACTAGCGGGAAAATCAATAGATACGCAGTATTTT.

The chain recombines TRBV20-1 with TRBJ2-7, with TRBD1 identical over 9 bases. The V gene end was trimmed by 3 bases and the J gene end by 8 bases; junction bases not matched to a gene: 14. Germline CDR1 and CDR2: DFQATT and SNEGSKA (reference sequence). The CDR3 has 15 amino acids. The CDR3 is CSASPGQGRWYKQYF. CDR3 coding DNA: TGCAGTGCTAGCCCGGGACAGGGCAGATGGTACAAGCAGTACTTC.

The V gene is TRBV5-1, the J gene TRBJ2-2, with D perhaps given as TRBD1 or TRBD2 (5 bases each). Germline V lookup: CDR1 SGHRS, CDR2 YFSETQ. The CDR3 length is 15 residues. V was shortened by 0 bases and J by 0 bases, with 6 bases between the two germline ends. The DNA for the CDR3 is TGCGCCAGCAGCTTGGGGGGGACGAACACCGGGGAGCTGTTTTTT. Encoded protein: CASSLGGTNTGELFF.

This chain uses TRBV14 with TRBJ2-6; 8 nucleotides match TRBD1. Germline loops: CDR1 SGHDN, CDR2 FVKESK. J gave up 2 bases and V 0 bases, and 15 bases lay outside the gene matches. The CDR3 is 21 residues long. The CDR3 DNA sequence: TGTGCCAGCAGCCAAGATGACGGCAGGGGGCTATTTTTTGCTGGGGCCAACGTCCTGACTTTC. Translating gives CASSQDDGRGLFFAGANVLTF.

The chain carries TRBV6-2 or TRBV6-3 and TRBJ1-6; 7 bases align to TRBD1. V lost 3 bases, J lost 4 bases, and 3 bases stayed unmatched. This CDR3 comprises 15 residues. Germline values: CDR1 MNHEY, CDR2 SVGEGT. In DNA, the CDR3 is TGTGCCAGCAGTTATATACAGGGGTATAATTCACCCCTCCACTTT. Its protein is CASSYIQGYNSPLHF.

This chain connects TRBV7-9 to TRBJ2-1, with TRBD2 matching 14 bases. Germline V gene data show CDR1 as SEHNR and CDR2 as FQNEAQ (reference sequence). The CDR3 length is 18 residues. V shed 5 bases and J 9 bases; nucleotides not matched to a gene: 15. CDR3 region: CASSPGTSGSGTSREQFF. CDR3 bases: TGTGCCAGCAGCCCGGGGACTAGCGGGAGTGGAACGTCACGTGAGCAGTTCTTC.

The chain carries TRBV6-5 and TRBJ1-3; D uncertain. The germline CDR1 and CDR2 sequences are MNHEY and SVGAGI. Trimming removed 0 bases from V and 3 bases from J, with 6 bases in between. CDR3 length: 14 amino acids. The CDR3 nucleotides read TGTGCCAGCAGTTACTCGATAAGTGGAAACACCATATATTTT. It is translated as CASSYSISGNTIYF.

The CDR3 nucleotides are TGTGCCACCAGCAGAATGGGGACTAGCGGGCTCAATGAGCAGTTCTTC. Its translation: CATSRMGTSGLNEQFF. The chain employs TRBV15 and TRBJ2-1; 12 bases map to TRBD2. The CDR3 consists of 16 residues. V shed 2 bases and J 6 bases; nucleotides not matched to a gene: 5. CDR1 and CDR2 from the germline V gene are LNHNV and YYDKDF (reference sequence).

This chain joins TRBV20-1 and TRBJ2-3, with 7 bases that match TRBD2. CDR3 size: 13 residues. In germline, CDR1 is DFQATT, CDR2 SNEGSKA (reference sequence). With V trimmed by 3 bases and J by 6 bases, 6 bases remained unmatched. CDR3 in DNA: TGCAGTGCTAGCGCGGGGGTGGTGGATACGCAGTATTTT. Amino acid sequence: CSASAGVVDTQYF.

This rearrangement joins TRBV20-1 to TRBJ2-7; D not certain. V was shortened by 8 bases and J by 2 bases, with 16 bases between the two germline ends. The CDR3 length is 13 residues. From germline, CDR1 is DFQATT and CDR2 SNEGSKA (reference sequence). The DNA for the CDR3 is TGCAGTTCACTTGGTGGCCAAACCTACGAGCAGTACTTC. This sequence encodes CSSLGGQTYEQYF.

This chain links TRBV6-1 with TRBJ2-1, with D perhaps given as TRBD1 or TRBD2 (7 bases each). The CDR3 sequence is 18 residues long. V lost 4 bases, J lost 1 base, and 20 bases lay in between. Germline values: CDR1 MNHNS, CDR2 SASEGT. CDR3 nucleotide sequence: TGTGCCAGCAGTGCTAGATCCCAGGGGGGGGAGTCCTACAATGAGCAGTTCTTC. Its protein product is CASSARSQGGESYNEQFF.

J is TRBJ1-2 and V is TRBV7-2; D gene ambiguous. The CDR3 is 14 amino acids. The V gene lost 3 bases and the J gene lost 6 bases, with 14 bases spanning the gap. Germline V gives CDR1 SGHTA, CDR2 FQGNSA. For the CDR3, the DNA is TGTGCCAGCAGCTTGGAGCGGGGTGGAGATGGCTACACCTTC. Its translation is CASSLERGGDGYTF.

Turning to this clonotype: Since the CDR3 does not end with the conserved phenylalanine or tryptophan, this likely comes from a read error. This chain connects TRBV4-2 to TRBJ2-3, with unresolved D. Trimming left V 1 base short and J 5 bases short, with 13 bases between. This CDR3 is built from 15 residues. Germline V gene sequence: CDR1 LGHNA, CDR2 YNFKEQ. The CDR3 bases are TGTGCCAGCAGCCAAGGTCGGCCCCCCGGAGATACGCAGTATCTT. Translation gives CASSQGRPPGDTQYL.

The sample holds many counts of this clonotype. The chain links TRBV5-6 to TRBJ2-7; 8 bases are shared with TRBD1. This CDR3 comprises 17 residues. The trim removed 1 base at V and 3 bases at J, leaving 12 bases unmatched. The germline V gene encodes CDR1 SGHDT and CDR2 YYEEEE. This CDR3 is CASSLRVRQGINYEQYF. In DNA form, the CDR3 reads TGTGCCAGCAGCTTGAGGGTAAGACAGGGGATAAACTACGAGCAGTACTTC. Full variable domain (remainder filled in from reference TRBV5-6 and TRBJ2-7): DAGVTQSPTHLIKTRGQQVTLRCSPKSGHDTVSWYQQALGQGPQFIFQYYEEEERQRGNFPDRFSGHQFPNYSSELNVNALLLGDSALYLCASSLRVRQGINYEQYFGPGTRLTVT.

The gene calls are TRBV2 and TRBJ2-1, with D uncertain. The CDR3 length is 15 residues. Germline V gene sequence: CDR1 SNHLY, CDR2 FYNNEI. V was shortened by 5 bases and J by 8 bases, with 19 bases between the two germline ends. In DNA, the CDR3 is TGTGCCAGCAGTAGTGGGGTGATGTCGTATGATGAGCAGTTCTTC. This sequence encodes CASSSGVMSYDEQFF.

This clonotype was seen at least ten times. A much larger clone lies one base from this, so it may be a read error. It is likely a read error, because the conserved phenylalanine at the end of the CDR3 is missing. The chain has TRBV24-1 and TRBJ2-1, with 9 bases fitting TRBD2. The junction had 9 bases not matched to a gene; V was cut back by 4 bases and J by 6 bases. Germline values: CDR1 KGHDR, CDR2 SFDVKD. This CDR3 region has 16 residues. The CDR3 DNA follows: TGTGCCACCAGTGACCCGGGGGGGCGGGGGGGCAATGAGCAGTTCCTC. Amino acid sequence: CATSDPGGRGGNEQFL.